The source of this T cell receptor (beta chain) is a study of cytomegalovirus exposure and HLA in healthy donors. CDR1 SNHLY and CDR2 FYNNEI come from the germline V gene. The CDR3 is made up of 15 amino acids. V shed 0 bases and J shed 5 bases, with 11 bases lying between them. Sequencing was performed with immunoSEQ multiplex PCR; in TCRdb, only in-frame clones are kept and a portion is missing. This table has hundreds of thousands of clones, roughly 83% appearing once. The V and J genes are TRBV2 and TRBJ2-1; a possible D gene is TRBD2 (5 bases). Sequencing was done on a sample of PBMCs. The receptor comes from a woman younger than 35 in good health and CMV-seronegative. CDR3 protein: CASSEARVADNEQFF. CDR3 coding DNA: TGTGCCAGCAGTGAAGCGCGGGTGGCTGACAATGAGCAGTTCTTC.